The rows below give T cell receptor beta chains drawn from one sample of a study of blood T cell repertoires in COVID-19. Only in-frame clones appear in the TCRdb table, and some are missing; sequencing was by immunoSEQ multiplex PCR. Of about 120,000 clones listed, around three quarters are singletons. The sequenced material came from peripheral blood. The receptors here all came from a woman older than 75 with acute or convalescent COVID-19. Both conserved end residues are part of each CDR3. D genes are given only for firm matches. A row's size may be missing; if present it is once, few, many or a size class.

clone_size	v_call	d_call	j_call	cdr3_aa	cdr3_nt
.	TRBV19	TRBD1	TRBJ2-1	CASSTRQGIYNEQFF	TGTGCCAGTAGTACCCGACAGGGGATCTACAATGAGCAGTTCTTC
few	TRBV6-4	.	TRBJ1-2	CASSPDRSGGYTF	TGTGCCAGCAGTCCCGACAGGAGCGGAGGCTACACCTTC
.	TRBV5-5	TRBD1	TRBJ1-3	CASSDPGQANTIYF	TGTGCCAGCAGCGATCCGGGACAGGCAAACACCATATATTTT
.	TRBV6-1	.	TRBJ1-1	CASSESRWSEAFF	TGTGCCAGCAGTGAATCTAGATGGTCTGAAGCTTTCTTT
once	TRBV29-1	TRBD2	TRBJ2-5	CSAGLGKESTQYF	TGCAGTGCAGGACTAGGAAAAGAGAGTACCCAGTACTTC
once	TRBV6-5	TRBD1	TRBJ1-5	CASSPTGGNQPQHF	TGTGCCAGCAGTCCGACAGGGGGCAATCAGCCCCAGCATTTT
.	TRBV5-1	TRBD1	TRBJ1-1	CASSLNKGAGGNSEAFF	TGCGCCAGCAGCTTGAATAAGGGGGCAGGGGGGAATTCTGAAGCTTTCTTT
.	TRBV2	TRBD2	TRBJ2-1	CAKTSGREYEQFF	TGTGCCAAGACTAGCGGGAGGGAGTATGAGCAGTTCTTC
.	TRBV4-2	.	TRBJ2-7	CASSPFPSRTTSVGLTHEQYF	TGTGCCAGCAGCCCCTTTCCTAGCAGGACGACCTCAGTGGGTCTCACGCACGAGCAGTACTTC
few	TRBV9	TRBD2	TRBJ2-1	CASSVDPSGGGWNEQFF	TGTGCCAGCAGCGTAGATCCTAGCGGGGGGGGATGGAATGAGCAGTTCTTC